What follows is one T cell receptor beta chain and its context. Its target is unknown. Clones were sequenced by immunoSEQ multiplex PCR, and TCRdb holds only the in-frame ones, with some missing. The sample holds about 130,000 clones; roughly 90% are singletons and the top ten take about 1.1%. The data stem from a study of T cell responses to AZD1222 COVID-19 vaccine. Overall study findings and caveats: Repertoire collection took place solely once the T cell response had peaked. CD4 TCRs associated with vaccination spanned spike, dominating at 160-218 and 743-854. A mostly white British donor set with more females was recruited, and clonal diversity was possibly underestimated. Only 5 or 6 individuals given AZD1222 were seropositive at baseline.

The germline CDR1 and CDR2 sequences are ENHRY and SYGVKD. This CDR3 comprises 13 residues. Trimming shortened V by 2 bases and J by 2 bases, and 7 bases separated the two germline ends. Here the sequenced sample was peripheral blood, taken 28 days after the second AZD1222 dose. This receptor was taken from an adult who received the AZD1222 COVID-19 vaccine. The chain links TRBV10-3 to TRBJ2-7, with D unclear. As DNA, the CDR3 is TGTGCCATCAGTGAGGAAATCACCTACGAGCAGTACTTC. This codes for CAISEEITYEQYF.